Sequencing of this T cell receptor (beta chain) was carried out in a study of T-cell reconstitution after alpha-beta-depleted transplantation in children. Study-wide points: One year post-transplant, T-cell counts and diversity were largely derived from T cells produced anew. Reportedly, only several hundred clones from non-depleted graft cells drove alpha-beta T-cell counts at about two months. TCRbeta diversity was high at day 60 in some patients (a result of surviving recipient T cells and thymic progenitors).

This clonotype was recorded many times. The antigen remains unidentified. Researchers prepared the TCRbeta library using unique molecular identifiers, the study reports. TCRdb redid the calling of the PCR reads with MiXCR, one entry per CDR3 protein. Seen here are more than 90,000 distinct CDR3 sequences, approximately 10% observed once, and the top ten hold less than 45%. There are 12 residues in the CDR3. In germline, CDR1 is MNHNS, CDR2 SASEGT. Between the trimmed V and J ends, which lost 8 bases and 15 bases, there was a span of 20 bases. This receptor was taken from a boy aged 2 to 10 with acute lymphoblastic leukemia, due to receive a stem cell transplant. This material consisted of PBMCs, taken before TCRalphabeta/CD19-depleted stem cell transplant. The chain employs TRBV6-1 and TRBJ2-1; TRBD2 is a possible D gene (7 bases). In DNA, the CDR3 is TGTGCCAGCGGGAGGGTGGGACAAGCTCGGTTCTTC. Residues: CASGRVGQARFF.